The 28 T cell receptor beta chains below were found in one sample sequenced in a study of blood T cell repertoires in COVID-19. Clones were read by immunoSEQ multiplex PCR, and TCRdb kept only the in-frame ones, dropping some. The table records tens of thousands of clones, around 88% of them present only once. The sample taken for sequencing was peripheral blood. All receptors come from a woman in her 70s with acute or convalescent COVID-19.

The chain uses TRBV29-1 and TRBJ1-3; TRBD1 might be the D (6 bases). The CDR3 has 14 residues. Deletions cut 1 base from V and 3 bases from J, with 10 bases between. CDR1 is SQVTM and CDR2 is ANQGSEA in the germline V gene. The chain's CDR3 is CSVEGTAGGNTIYF. As DNA, the CDR3 is TGCAGCGTTGAAGGGACAGCCGGTGGAAACACCATATATTTT.

The rearrangement links TRBV14 to TRBJ1-1, with D possibly TRBD1 on 6 matching bases. Germline V gene data show CDR1 as SGHDN and CDR2 as FVKESK. V was clipped by 4 bases and J by 0 bases, with 12 bases between them. The length of the CDR3 is 15 residues. DNA of the CDR3: TGTGCCAGCAGCCTCCCCGGGACAATGAACACTGAAGCTTTCTTT. It yields the protein CASSLPGTMNTEAFF.

The V gene is TRBV5-3, the J gene TRBJ1-6; TRBD1 matches 8 bases. TRBV5-3 qualifies as an ORF whose function is uncertain. The CDR3 runs 14 residues. V lost 6 bases to trimming and J lost 6 bases; unmatched junction nucleotides: 5. The CDR3 loop is CARKSRGLNSPLHF. In nucleotides, the CDR3 is TGTGCCAGAAAGTCCAGGGGGCTTAATTCACCCCTCCACTTT.

V usage is TRBV10-2 and J usage is TRBJ1-2; D is unresolved. Germline V CDR1 and CDR2: WSHSY, SAAADI. Deletions cut 7 bases from V and 2 bases from J, with 11 bases between. The CDR3 sequence is 13 residues long. The CDR3 DNA sequence: TGCGCCAGCACCGGTGCACAGAACTATGGCTACACCTTC. This codes for CASTGAQNYGYTF.

The chain uses TRBV7-3 and TRBJ2-1, with 9 bases aligning to TRBD1. The V segment lost 4 bases and the J segment 8 bases; nucleotides outside the gene matches: 3. The germline CDR1 and CDR2 sequences are SGHTA and FQGTGA. The CDR3 length is 13 residues. CDR3 in amino acids: CASSSDRGYEQFF. DNA for the CDR3: TGTGCCAGCAGCTCAGACAGGGGGTATGAGCAGTTCTTC.

CDR3 sequence (DNA): TGTGCCAGCAGCGCACTAGCGGGGGCCGCCTACGAGCAGTACTTC. Translated, it gives CASSALAGAAYEQYF. The V gene is TRBV9, the J gene TRBJ2-7; 11 bases are shared with TRBD2. The V gene end was trimmed by 3 bases and the J gene end by 2 bases; junction bases not matched to a gene: 4. The CDR3 totals 15 residues. Germline CDR1 and CDR2: SGDLS and YYNGEE.

In its sample, this clone was seen once. This chain connects TRBV2 to TRBJ1-2; D might be TRBD1 (6 bases). The CDR3 consists of 14 residues. Trimming took off 9 bases at V and 0 bases at J, with 14 bases between the two ends. Germline values: CDR1 SNHLY, CDR2 FYNNEI. CDR3 sequence: CARYGQTTNYGYTF. CDR3 nucleotides: TGTGCCAGGTATGGACAGACGACTAACTATGGCTACACCTTC.

The chain is built from TRBV27 and TRBJ1-3, with unresolved D. Per the germline V gene, CDR1 is MNHEY and CDR2 is SMNVEV (reference sequence). The CDR3 loop spans 16 amino acids. V was trimmed by 5 bases and J by 2 bases, leaving 16 bases between them. CDR3 residues: CASSPLGSRAGNTIYF. The CDR3 region has the DNA TGTGCCAGCAGTCCTCTTGGTTCTCGAGCTGGAAACACCATATATTTT.

The CDR3 loop is CASSPGQARSNYGYTF. Here the CDR3 DNA reads TGTGCCAGCAGCCCGGGACAGGCGCGAAGTAACTATGGCTACACCTTC. This chain links TRBV3-1 (or the pseudogene TRBV3-2) with TRBJ1-2, with 8 bases that match TRBD1. Losses at the gene ends were 4 bases for V and 1 base for J; bases not matched to a gene: 8. Germline CDR1 and CDR2: LGHDT and YNNKEL (reference sequence). CDR3 length: 16 residues.

The chain joins TRBV7-2 to TRBJ1-2; perhaps TRBD1 as D (6 bases). The CDR3 consists of 13 residues. Per the germline V gene, CDR1 is SGHTA and CDR2 is FQGNSA. V was shortened by 4 bases and J by 6 bases, with 12 bases between the two germline ends. This CDR3 is CASSSIDRNGYTF. The CDR3 DNA follows: TGTGCCAGCAGCTCCATCGACAGGAATGGCTACACCTTC.

The chain uses TRBV5-1 and TRBJ1-2, with 7 bases that match TRBD1. V shed 0 bases, J shed 3 bases, and the junction held 2 bases outside the gene matches. Germline CDR1 and CDR2: SGHRS and YFSETQ. This CDR3 has 14 amino acids. CDR3 bases: TGCGCCAGCAGCTTGGACAGGGGCCACTATGGCTACACCTTC. The encoded protein is CASSLDRGHYGYTF.

The J gene is TRBJ1-5, the V gene TRBV3-1 (or the pseudogene TRBV3-2), with 7 nucleotides matching TRBD1. The germline gives CDR1 LGHDT, CDR2 YNNKEL (reference sequence). The J segment lost 10 bases and the V segment lost 4 bases, leaving 10 bases of the junction unmatched. This CDR3 has 14 residues. DNA of the CDR3: TGTGCCAGCAGCCCCTGGGACAGTGGAAGCCCCCAGCATTTT. This codes for CASSPWDSGSPQHF.

This clone was counted only a few times. The chain recombines TRBV6-1 with TRBJ1-2, with 7 bases fitting TRBD1. Germline CDR1 MNHNS, CDR2 SASEGT. This CDR3 comprises 15 residues. After removal of 1 base from V and 5 bases from J, the junction contained 7 bases not matched to a gene. Here the CDR3 reads CASSEVVTGQYGYTF. CDR3 in DNA: TGTGCCAGCAGTGAAGTGGTGACAGGGCAATATGGCTACACCTTC.

The gene calls are TRBV7-9 and TRBJ2-7, with 8 positions matching TRBD2. Germline CDR1 is SEHNR and CDR2 is FQNEAQ (reference sequence). The CDR3 runs 14 residues. DNA for the CDR3: TGTGCTACCGAGTCTTCGGGAGGGCTCGGGGAGCAGTACTTC. As protein: CATESSGGLGEQYF.

The rearrangement links TRBV9 to TRBJ2-7, with D maybe TRBD2 (6 bases). The CDR3 sequence is 15 residues long. Trimming cost V 0 bases and J 2 bases, with 12 bases left between them. The germline V gene has CDR1 SGDLS and CDR2 YYNGEE. The CDR3: CASSVGGSGPYEQYF. For the CDR3, the DNA is TGTGCCAGCAGCGTAGGGGGTAGCGGACCCTACGAGCAGTACTTC.

This chain connects TRBV28 to TRBJ1-2; D not resolved. V gave up 6 bases and J gave up 8 bases, with 25 bases separating them. The CDR3 totals 16 residues. In germline, CDR1 is MDHEN, CDR2 SYDVKM. The CDR3, as DNA: TGTGCCAGCAGAAACTTAAAAGGCGAACTACTATGGGGCTACACCTTC. Its protein product is CASRNLKGELLWGYTF.

The chain joins TRBV2 to TRBJ1-6; TRBD1 matches at 9 bases. Germline CDR1 SNHLY, CDR2 FYNNEI. This CDR3 region has 14 residues. The J segment lost 10 bases and the V segment lost 10 bases, leaving 11 bases of the junction unmatched. In DNA form, the CDR3 reads TGTGCCACCCCCGGCGGACAGGGGAGCTCACCCCTCCACTTT. Protein product: CATPGGQGSSPLHF.

The chain joins TRBV28 to TRBJ2-1; 8 bases match TRBD2. The V and J ends lost 4 bases and 1 base, in that order; junction bases with no gene match: 3. Germline V gene sequence: CDR1 MDHEN, CDR2 SYDVKM. This CDR3 has 15 residues. The CDR3 loop reads CASSSGTRSYNEQFF. As DNA, the CDR3 is TGTGCCAGCAGTTCCGGGACTAGGTCCTACAATGAGCAGTTCTTC. The variable domain in full, completed from reference TRBV28 and TRBJ2-1, reads DVKVTQSSRYLVKRTGEKVFLECVQDMDHENMFWYRQDPGLGLRLIYFSYDVKMKEKGDIPEGYSVSREKKERFSLILESASTNQTSMYLCASSSGTRSYNEQFFGPGTRLTVL.

V and J are TRBV3-1 (or the pseudogene TRBV3-2) and TRBJ2-5; 8 bases fit TRBD1. V gave up 4 bases and J gave up 3 bases; unmatched junction bases: 7. Per the germline V gene, CDR1 is LGHDT and CDR2 is YNNKEL (reference sequence). The CDR3 is made up of 15 amino acids. CDR3 nucleotide sequence: TGTGCCAGCAGCCCGCGGACAGGGAATGAAGAGACCCAGTACTTC. Translated, it gives CASSPRTGNEETQYF.

The V and J genes are TRBV29-1 and TRBJ2-7, with 10 positions matching TRBD1. V shed 6 bases, J shed 7 bases, and the junction held 12 bases outside the gene matches. The germline V gene encodes CDR1 SQVTM and CDR2 ANQGSEA. There are 14 residues in the CDR3. CDR3 sequence (DNA): TGCAGCGTAACCGCAGACAGGGGGCATTCTGAGCAGTACTTC. It translates to CSVTADRGHSEQYF.

V is TRBV7-2 and J is TRBJ1-2; D remains unclear. Looked up from germline, CDR1 is SGHTA and CDR2 is FQGNSA. V was trimmed by 5 bases and J by 2 bases, leaving 12 bases between them. This CDR3 region has 14 residues. The CDR3, as DNA: TGTGCCAGCAGCCAGAGGAGTGCAAACTATGGCTACACCTTC. This sequence encodes CASSQRSANYGYTF.

The V gene is TRBV7-2, the J gene TRBJ1-5, with 9 bases fitting TRBD1. The CDR3 consists of 15 residues. CDR1 is SGHTA, CDR2 FQGNSA, per germline. V lost 3 bases to trimming and J lost 3 bases; unmatched junction nucleotides: 3. CDR3 sequence (DNA): TGTGCCAGCAGCTTGACAGGGGGGTACAATCAGCCCCAGCATTTT. It specifies CASSLTGGYNQPQHF.

V gene TRBV28 combines with J gene TRBJ1-2, with 9 nucleotides matching TRBD1. Germline trimming cut 4 bases from V and 1 base from J; bases unmatched to any gene: 1. CDR3 length: 14 amino acids. Germline CDR1 reads MDHEN; CDR2 reads SYDVKM. Here the CDR3 DNA reads TGTGCCAGCAGTTGGGGACAGGGTAACTATGGCTACACCTTC. This translates into CASSWGQGNYGYTF.

The chain recombines TRBV6-5 with TRBJ1-6; unclear D gene. Between the trimmed V and J ends, which lost 6 bases and 7 bases, there was a span of 13 bases. CDR1 is MNHEY, CDR2 SVGAGI, per germline. This CDR3 region has 14 residues. CDR3 sequence reads: CASSLIGGNSPLHF. The CDR3 DNA is TGTGCCAGCAGCTTAATAGGAGGGAATTCACCCCTCCACTTT.

This clone was picked up a small number of times. The chain links TRBV28 to TRBJ1-2; D uncertain. The CDR3 is 11 amino acids. With 6 bases removed from V and 5 bases from J, the gap between germline ends came to 7 bases. Germline-derived CDR1 and CDR2 are MDHEN and SYDVKM. The DNA of the CDR3 is TGTGCCAGCAGCCAGAGGTATGGCTACACCTTC. It encodes CASSQRYGYTF.

The chain recombines TRBV9 with TRBJ2-7, with 7 positions matching TRBD1. Germline CDR1 is SGDLS and CDR2 is YYNGEE. V lost 4 bases and J lost 1; bases outside the gene matches: 5. CDR3 length: 14 residues. The CDR3 sequence is CASSPPGQSYEQYF. As DNA, the CDR3 is TGTGCCAGCAGCCCCCCGGGACAGTCCTACGAGCAGTACTTC.

The chain employs TRBV5-6 and TRBJ1-2, with D possibly matching TRBD1 (6 bases). The length of the CDR3 is 11 residues. The V and J ends lost 2 bases and 9 bases respectively, with 8 bases between them. In germline, CDR1 is SGHDT, CDR2 YYEEEE. The CDR3 bases are TGTGCCAGCAGCTTACAGGGTCGCTACACCTTC. Amino acid sequence: CASSLQGRYTF.

The CDR3 coding sequence is TGTGCCAGCAGCGGAGGAGCGGGAGAAATGCAGTACTTC. Translating gives CASSGGAGEMQYF. The chain joins TRBV5-4 to TRBJ2-7; TRBD2 agrees at 8 bases. Germline CDR1 and CDR2: SGHNT and YYREEE (reference sequence). V trimming: 4 bases; J trimming: 9 bases; junction bases outside the gene matches: 9. The CDR3 loop spans 13 amino acids.